The sequence of this T cell receptor beta chain was determined in a study of cytotoxic CD8 clonotypes in ibrutinib-treated CLL. Trimming took 0 bases from V and 2 from J, leaving 12 bases between them. The CDR3 totals 16 residues. Germline-derived CDR1 and CDR2 are MNHNY and SVGAGI (reference sequence). TCRdb's table, derived via immunoSEQ multiplex PCR, lists solely in-frame clones and lacks some. Of some 300,000 clones listed, around four fifths are singletons. Sequenced material: PBMCs, taken before ibrutinib treatment. The chain recombines TRBV6-6 with TRBJ2-3, with a possible D match to TRBD2 (5 bases). The sequence was collected from a human donor with chronic lymphocytic leukemia. CDR3 bases: TGTGCCAGCAGTTACTCGATAGCGCCGGACACAGATACGCAGTATTTT. It is translated as CASSYSIAPDTDTQYF.